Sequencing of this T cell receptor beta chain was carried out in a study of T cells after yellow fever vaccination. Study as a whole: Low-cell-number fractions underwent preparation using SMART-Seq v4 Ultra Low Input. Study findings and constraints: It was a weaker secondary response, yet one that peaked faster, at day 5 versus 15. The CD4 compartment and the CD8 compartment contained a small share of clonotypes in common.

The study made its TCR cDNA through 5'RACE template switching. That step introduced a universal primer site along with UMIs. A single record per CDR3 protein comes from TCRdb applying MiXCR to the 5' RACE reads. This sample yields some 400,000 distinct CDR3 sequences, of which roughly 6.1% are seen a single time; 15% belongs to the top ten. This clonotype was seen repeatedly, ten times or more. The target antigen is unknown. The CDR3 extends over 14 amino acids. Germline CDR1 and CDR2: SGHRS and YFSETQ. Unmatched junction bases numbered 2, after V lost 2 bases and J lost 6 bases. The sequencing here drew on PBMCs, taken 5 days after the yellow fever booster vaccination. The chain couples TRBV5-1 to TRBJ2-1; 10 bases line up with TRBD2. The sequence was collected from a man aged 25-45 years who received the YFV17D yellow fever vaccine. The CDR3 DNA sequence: TGCGCCAGCAGCTTCGGGACTAGCGTCAATGAGCAGTTCTTC. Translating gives CASSFGTSVNEQFF.